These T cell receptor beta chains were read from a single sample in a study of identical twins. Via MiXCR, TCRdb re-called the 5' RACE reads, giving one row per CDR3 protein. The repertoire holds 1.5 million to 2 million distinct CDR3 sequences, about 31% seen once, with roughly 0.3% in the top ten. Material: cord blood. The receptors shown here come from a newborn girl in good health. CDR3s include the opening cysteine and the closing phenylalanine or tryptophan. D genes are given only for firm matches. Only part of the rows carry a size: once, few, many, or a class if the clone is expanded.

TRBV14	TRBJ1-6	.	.	CASSPRQSGHSPLHF	TGTGCCAGCAGCCCCCGACAGTCCGGGCATTCACCCCTCCACTTT
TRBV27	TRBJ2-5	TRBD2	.	CASSFGTTQTQYF	TGTGCCAGCAGTTTCGGGACTACCCAGACCCAGTACTTC
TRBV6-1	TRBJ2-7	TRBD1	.	CASSRRDRDEQYF	TGTGCCAGCAGTCGCCGGGACAGGGACGAGCAGTACTTC
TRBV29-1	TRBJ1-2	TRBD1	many	CSVAKTGGSLNYGYTF	TGCAGCGTTGCCAAGACAGGGGGCAGCCTGAACTATGGCTACACCTTC
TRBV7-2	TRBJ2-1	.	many	CASSQRPPVQVQFF	TGTGCCAGCAGCCAGAGACCCCCCGTACAGGTGCAGTTCTTC
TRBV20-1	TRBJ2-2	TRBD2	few	CSARILADTGELFF	TGCAGTGCTAGAATCCTAGCGGACACCGGGGAGCTGTTTTTT
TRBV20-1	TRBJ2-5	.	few	CSARPPVETQYF	TGCAGTGCTCGACCCCCTGTCGAGACCCAGTACTTC
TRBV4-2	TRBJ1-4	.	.	CASSQPDRFGEKLFF	TGTGCCAGCAGCCAACCAGACAGGTTTGGTGAAAAACTGTTTTTT
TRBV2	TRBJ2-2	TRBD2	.	CASNGGAWTGELFF	TGTGCCAGCAACGGGGGGGCCTGGACCGGGGAGCTGTTTTTT
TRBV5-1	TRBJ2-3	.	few	CASRRRGPEMTDTQYF	TGCGCCAGCAGAAGGCGAGGACCCGAAATGACAGATACGCAGTATTTT
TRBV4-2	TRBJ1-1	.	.	CASSQDYRRDTEAFF	TGTGCCAGCAGCCAAGATTACAGGAGGGACACTGAAGCTTTCTTT
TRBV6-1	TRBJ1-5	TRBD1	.	CASSDWTGGVYSNQPQHF	TGTGCCAGCAGTGACTGGACAGGGGGCGTCTATAGCAATCAGCCCCAGCATTTT
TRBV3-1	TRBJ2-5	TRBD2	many	CASSSLAGPQETQYF	TGTGCCAGCAGTTCCCTAGCGGGCCCACAAGAGACCCAGTACTTC
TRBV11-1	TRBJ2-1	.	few	CASSSGGGLDEQFF	TGTGCCAGCAGCTCCGGGGGCGGTTTGGATGAGCAGTTCTTC
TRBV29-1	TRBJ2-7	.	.	CSVASPDWAQYF	TGCAGCGTTGCATCACCAGACTGGGCGCAGTACTTC
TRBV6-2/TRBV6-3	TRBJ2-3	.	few	CASSRPRGATDTQYF	TGTGCCAGCAGCAGACCCCGGGGTGCCACAGATACGCAGTATTTT
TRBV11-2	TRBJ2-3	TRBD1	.	CASRTGTGGLDTQYF	TGTGCCAGCAGGACAGGGACAGGGGGTTTGGATACGCAGTATTTT
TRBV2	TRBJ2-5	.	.	CASSHRGRKETQYF	TGTGCCAGCAGCCACCGGGGCCGAAAAGAGACCCAGTACTTC
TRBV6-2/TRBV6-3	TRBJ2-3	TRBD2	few	CASRRLTIAGGPDTQYF	TGTGCCAGCAGACGCCTCACCATAGCGGGAGGGCCAGATACGCAGTATTTT
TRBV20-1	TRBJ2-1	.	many	CSASSGRGDYNEQFF	TGCAGTGCTAGTTCTGGGCGGGGAGATTACAATGAGCAGTTCTTC
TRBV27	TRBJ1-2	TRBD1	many	CASSATGNYGYTF	TGTGCCAGCAGTGCGACAGGGAACTATGGCTACACCTTC
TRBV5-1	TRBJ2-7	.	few	CAGSLVSAGYEQYF	TGCGCCGGCAGCTTGGTAAGCGCGGGATACGAGCAGTACTTC
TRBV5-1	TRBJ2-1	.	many	CASSLRYYNEQFF	TGCGCCAGCAGCTTGAGGTATTACAATGAGCAGTTCTTC
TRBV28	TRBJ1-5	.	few	CASSSDRFQPQHF	TGTGCCAGCAGTTCCGACAGGTTTCAGCCCCAGCATTTT
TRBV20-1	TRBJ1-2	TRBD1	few	CSARPRGGGLSNYGYTF	TGCAGTGCTAGACCCCGAGGGGGCGGATTGAGTAACTATGGCTACACCTTC
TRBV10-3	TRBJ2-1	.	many	CAISEPGRGYNEQFF	TGTGCCATCAGTGAACCCGGACGGGGCTACAATGAGCAGTTCTTC
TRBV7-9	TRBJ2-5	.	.	CASSQTRGALLEQYF	TGTGCCAGCAGTCAAACACGGGGCGCCTTACTAGAGCAGTACTTC
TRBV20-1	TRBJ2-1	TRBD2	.	CSARDWTSSYNEQFF	TGCAGTGCTAGAGATTGGACTAGCTCCTACAATGAGCAGTTCTTC
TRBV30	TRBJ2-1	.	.	CARSVRTSYNEQFF	TGTGCCAGGAGTGTGAGGACGTCCTACAATGAGCAGTTCTTC
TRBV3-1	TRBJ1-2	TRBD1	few	CASSQGQGFFYGYTF	TGTGCCAGCAGCCAGGGACAGGGATTTTTCTATGGCTACACCTTC
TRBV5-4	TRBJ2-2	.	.	CASSLRELGELFF	TGTGCCAGCAGCTTGCGGGAGCTCGGGGAGCTGTTTTTT
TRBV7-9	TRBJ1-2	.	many	CASSRDRSGYTF	TGTGCCAGCAGCCGCGACAGGAGCGGCTACACCTTC
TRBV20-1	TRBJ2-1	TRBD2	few	CSARGRTSGAYNEQFF	TGCAGTGCTAGAGGTCGGACTAGCGGGGCCTACAATGAGCAGTTCTTC
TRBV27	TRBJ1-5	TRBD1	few	CASRSTTKGQQNQPQHF	TGTGCCAGCAGATCAACAACCAAGGGACAGCAAAATCAGCCCCAGCATTTT
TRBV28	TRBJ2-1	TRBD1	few	CASSLLGGPHYNEQFF	TGTGCCAGCAGTTTGTTAGGGGGCCCCCACTACAATGAGCAGTTCTTC
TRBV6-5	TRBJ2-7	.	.	CATTSTDYYEQYF	TGTGCCACCACTTCTACAGACTACTACGAGCAGTACTTC
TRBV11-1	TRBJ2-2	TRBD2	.	CASSLRVAGGLNTGELFF	TGTGCCAGCAGTTTACGGGTAGCGGGGGGCTTGAACACCGGGGAGCTGTTTTTT
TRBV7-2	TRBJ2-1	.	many	CASSLWGPYNEQFF	TGTGCCAGCAGCTTATGGGGTCCTTACAATGAGCAGTTCTTC
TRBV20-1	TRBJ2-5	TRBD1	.	CSAREGTGRETQYF	TGCAGTGCTAGAGAAGGGACAGGGAGGGAGACCCAGTACTTC
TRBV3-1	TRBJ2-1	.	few	CASSQAFSYNEQFF	TGTGCCAGCAGCCAAGCATTCTCCTACAATGAGCAGTTCTTC
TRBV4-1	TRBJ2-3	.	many	CASSPLITDTQYF	TGTGCCAGCAGCCCACTTATCACAGATACGCAGTATTTT
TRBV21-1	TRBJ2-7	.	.	CASSNLSSDSLSYEQYF	TGTGCCAGCAGCAATCTTTCTTCCGACAGTCTTTCCTACGAGCAGTACTTC